Listed below are T cell receptor beta chains from one sample, sequenced in a study of T cells in Graves' hyperthyroidism and ophthalmopathy. One entry per CDR3 protein, called by TCRdb with MiXCR from the multiplex PCR reads. The data contain around 600,000 distinct CDR3 sequences, around a sixth of them seen just once; the ten biggest clones take up around 7.3%. Sequencing was performed on blood. The receptors were gathered from a woman in her twenties or thirties with Graves' hyperthyroidism. CDR3s include the opening cysteine and the closing phenylalanine or tryptophan. A D gene is named only where the DNA matches it firmly. Only some rows state a clone size, as once, few, many or a class for expanded clones.

CDR3 protein,CDR3 DNA,D gene,V gene,clone size,J gene
CASRGEEGGPYEQYF,TGTGCCAGCAGAGGGGAGGAGGGAGGGCCCTACGAGCAGTACTTC,TRBD2,TRBV6-1,many,TRBJ2-7
CASSLAIDTQYF,TGTGCCAGCAGCTTAGCAATAGATACGCAGTATTTT,-,TRBV7-2,many,TRBJ2-3
CASSRDGGGEAFF,TGTGCCAGCAGCCGCGACGGGGGAGGTGAAGCTTTCTTT,-,TRBV3-1,many,TRBJ1-1
CASSKTSGSYNEQFF,TGTGCCAGCAGCAAGACTAGCGGGAGCTACAATGAGCAGTTCTTC,TRBD2,TRBV5-5,many,TRBJ2-1
CASSLSTGAETGELFF,TGTGCCAGCAGTTTATCGACCGGGGCGGAGACCGGGGAGCTGTTTTTT,-,TRBV27,many,TRBJ2-2
CASSQAVPKETQYF,TGTGCCAGCAGCCAAGCGGTCCCCAAGGAGACCCAGTACTTC,-,TRBV7-2,-,TRBJ2-5
CASSPGTSGHNEQFF,TGTGCCAGCAGTCCCGGGACTAGCGGGCATAATGAGCAGTTCTTC,TRBD2,TRBV27,-,TRBJ2-1
CASTTLGLFYNEQFF,TGTGCCAGCACTACCTTGGGACTATTCTACAATGAGCAGTTCTTC,TRBD2,TRBV6-2/TRBV6-3,few,TRBJ2-1
CASSLTGTYDEQFF,TGTGCCAGCAGCTTAACAGGGACGTACGATGAGCAGTTCTTC,-,TRBV7-9,many,TRBJ2-1
CASSKQGSAEAFF,TGTGCCAGCAGTAAACAGGGATCGGCTGAAGCTTTCTTT,-,TRBV11-3,many,TRBJ1-1
CASSGPVGGGYYNEQFF,TGTGCCAGCAGCGGGCCTGTGGGCGGCGGGTACTACAATGAGCAGTTCTTC,-,TRBV7-9,many,TRBJ2-1
CASSPGGTVRISNEQFF,TGTGCCAGCAGCCCTGGGGGGACGGTACGTATATCCAATGAGCAGTTCTTC,-,TRBV7-2,many,TRBJ2-1
CASSRRETGNQPQHF,TGTGCCAGCAGTCGCAGGGAGACGGGAAATCAGCCCCAGCATTTT,-,TRBV12-3/TRBV12-4,many,TRBJ1-5
CSDERGGTDTQYF,TGCAGCGACGAAAGGGGTGGGACAGATACGCAGTATTTT,-,TRBV29-1,few,TRBJ2-3
CASSLVSPSGGQYF,TGTGCCAGCAGCTTAGTTTCCCCTAGCGGCGGGCAGTATTTT,TRBD2,TRBV7-2,many,TRBJ2-3
CSATDRGMNTEAFF,TGCAGTGCGACGGACAGGGGAATGAACACTGAAGCTTTCTTT,TRBD1,TRBV20-1,many,TRBJ1-1
CATSIPDRTQYF,TGTGCCACCAGCATCCCGGACAGGACGCAGTATTTT,TRBD1,TRBV15,many,TRBJ2-3
CASSDPRTGRIYEQYF,TGTGCCAGCAGCGATCCCCGGACAGGGCGAATTTACGAGCAGTACTTC,TRBD1,TRBV7-9,-,TRBJ2-7
CAISTGRSNYGYTF,TGTGCCATCAGTACAGGGAGGTCTAACTATGGCTACACCTTC,-,TRBV10-3,-,TRBJ1-2
CASSKRDRNEKLFF,TGTGCCAGTAGTAAACGGGACAGGAATGAAAAACTGTTTTTT,TRBD1,TRBV19,many,TRBJ1-4
CASTPGSGRSAETQYF,TGTGCCAGCACCCCGGGGAGCGGGAGGTCAGCGGAGACCCAGTACTTC,TRBD2,TRBV2,many,TRBJ2-5
CASSSKTYYSGNTIYF,TGTGCCAGCAGTTCCAAGACTTACTACTCTGGAAACACCATATATTTT,-,TRBV12-3/TRBV12-4,-,TRBJ1-3
CASSFTPSGITGELFF,TGTGCCAGCAGCTTTACCCCTAGCGGGATCACCGGGGAGCTGTTTTTT,TRBD2,TRBV7-2,many,TRBJ2-2
CASSQVEDTEAFF,TGTGCCAGCAGCCAAGTGGAGGACACTGAAGCTTTCTTT,-,TRBV14,few,TRBJ1-1
CASTLLGTSWGNEQFF,TGTGCCAGCACCTTACTCGGGACTAGCTGGGGTAATGAGCAGTTCTTC,TRBD2,TRBV28,many,TRBJ2-1
CASSIDLGVPYNEQFF,TGTGCCAGTAGTATAGATCTCGGAGTCCCCTACAATGAGCAGTTCTTC,-,TRBV19,few,TRBJ2-1
CASSFGAYNEQFF,TGCGCCAGCAGCTTCGGAGCCTACAATGAGCAGTTCTTC,-,TRBV5-1,many,TRBJ2-1
CASSRRTGEGTEAFF,TGTGCCAGCAGCAGACGGACAGGGGAGGGTACTGAAGCTTTCTTT,TRBD1,TRBV7-2,many,TRBJ1-1
CASSFVGHSNQPQHF,TGTGCCAGCAGTTTTGTCGGGCACAGCAATCAGCCCCAGCATTTT,-,TRBV28,many,TRBJ1-5
CASSVGGAPTDTQYF,TGTGCCAGCAGCGTAGGGGGTGCCCCCACAGATACGCAGTATTTT,-,TRBV9,-,TRBJ2-3
CASSLGTSGFGETQYF,TGCGCCAGCAGCTTGGGGACTAGCGGATTTGGAGAGACCCAGTACTTC,TRBD2,TRBV5-1,many,TRBJ2-5
CASSYGRTYEQYF,TGTGCCAGCAGTTACGGGAGGACCTACGAGCAGTACTTC,-,TRBV6-2/TRBV6-3,many,TRBJ2-7
CASSVGRTSGHQETQYF,TGTGCCAGCAGCGTAGGAAGGACTAGCGGACACCAAGAGACCCAGTACTTC,TRBD2,TRBV9,once,TRBJ2-5
CASTEWGRNEKLFF,TGTGCCAGCACCGAGTGGGGCCGTAATGAAAAACTGTTTTTT,-,TRBV6-1,many,TRBJ1-4
CASSLEGFKDQPQHF,TGCGCCAGCAGCTTGGAGGGGTTTAAGGATCAGCCCCAGCATTTT,-,TRBV5-1,-,TRBJ1-5
CASSHLGLAGYNEQFF,TGTGCCAGTAGTCACCTCGGGCTAGCGGGCTACAATGAGCAGTTCTTC,TRBD2,TRBV19,few,TRBJ2-1
CASSLLWTGGTDTQYF,TGTGCCAGCAGCCTCCTTTGGACAGGGGGAACAGATACGCAGTATTTT,TRBD1,TRBV6-1,-,TRBJ2-3
CASSNGQGTEAFF,TGTGCCAGCAGCAACGGACAGGGCACTGAAGCTTTCTTT,TRBD1,TRBV11-2,many,TRBJ1-1
CASSYPLGTNSYNEQFF,TGCGCCAGCAGCTACCCCCTGGGGACAAATTCCTACAATGAGCAGTTCTTC,-,TRBV5-1,-,TRBJ2-1
CATSRDPSFGQYF,TGTGCCACCAGCAGAGACCCGTCCTTTGGGCAGTACTTC,-,TRBV15,-,TRBJ2-7
CASSLGLGGLEMSQFF,TGTGCCAGCAGCTTAGGCCTGGGTGGCCTGGAAATGTCGCAGTTCTTC,-,TRBV7-2,many,TRBJ2-1
CASSRNRVRGDEQYF,TGTGCCAGCAGCCGAAACAGGGTAAGAGGCGACGAGCAGTACTTC,-,TRBV27,many,TRBJ2-7
CASSDWTSGGTDTQYF,TGTGCCAGCAGCGATTGGACTAGCGGGGGCACAGATACGCAGTATTTT,TRBD2,TRBV7-9,-,TRBJ2-3
CASSDDGISYEQYF,TGTGCCAGCAGTGACGACGGGATCTCCTACGAGCAGTACTTC,-,TRBV2,many,TRBJ2-7
CSATRSSEQYF,TGCAGTGCTACTCGCTCCTCCGAGCAGTACTTC,-,TRBV20-1,once,TRBJ2-7
CASSSVLQRMNEQFF,TGTGCCAGCAGTTCAGTACTACAACGTATGAATGAGCAGTTCTTC,-,TRBV27,few,TRBJ2-1
CASSPGGSSGNTIYF,TGTGCCAGCTCACCAGGGGGTAGCTCTGGAAACACCATATATTTT,-,TRBV18,many,TRBJ1-3
CASRGSEAFF,TGTGCCAGTCGAGGATCAGAAGCTTTCTTT,-,TRBV6-1,many,TRBJ1-1